These 29 T cell receptor beta chains were sequenced from one sample in a study of blood T cell repertoires in COVID-19. The table came from immunoSEQ multiplex PCR; TCRdb's copy has only in-frame clones and leaves some out. The top ten clones hold 1% to 1.5% of a sample with some 380,000 clones, about 90% of them seen once. Sequences were obtained from PBMCs or T cells enriched from blood (not recorded which). The receptors originated from a man younger than 45 who had recovered from COVID-19.

The V and J genes are TRBV28 and TRBJ1-6; D possibly corresponds to TRBD1 (6 bases). Germline V gene data show CDR1 as MDHEN and CDR2 as SYDVKM. The CDR3 contains 15 residues. V was cut by 6 bases and J by 10 bases, with 19 bases left in between. This chain's CDR3 is CASRDPRGALSPLHF. As DNA, the CDR3 is TGTGCCAGCAGAGACCCCAGGGGCGCTTTATCACCCCTCCACTTT. Supplemented by reference TRBV28 and TRBJ1-6, the full variable domain reads DVKVTQSSRYLVKRTGEKVFLECVQDMDHENMFWYRQDPGLGLRLIYFSYDVKMKEKGDIPEGYSVSREKKERFSLILESASTNQTSMYLCASRDPRGALSPLHFGNGTRLTVT.

The chain links TRBV2 to TRBJ1-2, with 10 bases lining up with TRBD1. Germline V gene data show CDR1 as SNHLY and CDR2 as FYNNEI. Trimming removed 7 bases from V and 6 bases from J; junction bases left unmatched: 8. This CDR3 comprises 14 residues. This CDR3 reads CASTLGGTGDGYTF. In DNA form, the CDR3 reads TGTGCCAGCACTCTAGGAGGGACAGGGGATGGCTACACCTTC.

The CDR3, as DNA: TGTGCCAGCAGGGTGGGGGCGCTTAACACTGAAGCTTTCTTT. Protein sequence: CASRVGALNTEAFF. V is TRBV2 and J is TRBJ1-1; D possibly corresponds to TRBD1 (6 bases). Germline CDR1 reads SNHLY; CDR2 reads FYNNEI. The CDR3 is 14 amino acids. V was shortened by 6 bases and J by 2 bases, with 13 bases between the two germline ends. Filled out from reference TRBV2 and TRBJ1-1, the complete variable domain reads EPEVTQTPSHQVTQMGQEVILRCVPISNHLYFYWYRQILGQKVEFLVSFYNNEISEKSEIFDDQFSVERPDGSNFTLKIRSTKLEDSAMYFCASRVGALNTEAFFGQGTRLTVV.

This chain uses TRBV7-2 with TRBJ2-2; D not certain. With 6 bases removed from V and 6 bases from J, the gap between germline ends came to 11 bases. Germline V gene data show CDR1 as SGHTA and CDR2 as FQGNSA. The CDR3 has 13 amino acids. CDR3 region: CASRSMRPGELFF. The CDR3 DNA reads as TGTGCCAGCAGGTCTATGCGGCCCGGGGAGCTGTTTTTT.

This chain connects TRBV19 to TRBJ1-2; the D gene is possibly TRBD1 (6 bases). Trimming shortened V by 4 bases and J by 7 bases, and 10 bases separated the two germline ends. The CDR3 contains 12 residues. The germline V gene has CDR1 LNHDA and CDR2 SQIVND (reference sequence). The CDR3 nucleotides read TGTGCCAGTAGTACCCCAGGGGCTGGCTACACCTTC. Its protein is CASSTPGAGYTF.

The CDR3, as DNA: TGTGCCAGCAGCGTAGTGGCGGGGGGAGGAGAGACCCAGTACTTC. It yields the protein CASSVVAGGGETQYF. V usage is TRBV9 and J usage is TRBJ2-5; 8 bases agree with TRBD2. The CDR3 has 15 residues. With 0 bases clipped from V and 4 bases from J, the junction kept 5 bases outside the gene matches. Germline loops: CDR1 SGDLS, CDR2 YYNGEE.

The chain carries TRBV30 and TRBJ2-7; TRBD2 agrees at 14 bases. After removal of 4 bases from V and 7 bases from J, the junction contained 9 bases not matched to a gene. The CDR3 consists of 15 residues. The germline V gene has CDR1 GTSNPN and CDR2 SVGIG (reference sequence). Written as DNA, the CDR3 is TGTGCCTGGACCGGGACTAGCGGGGGAGTAGGTGAGCAGTACTTC. Amino acids: CAWTGTSGGVGEQYF.

This sequence joins TRBV6-5 and TRBJ1-4, with TRBD1 matching 7 bases. Germline CDR1 is MNHEY and CDR2 is SVGAGI. The CDR3 runs to 14 residues. V shed 6 bases and J 4 bases; nucleotides not matched to a gene: 5. The DNA for the CDR3 is TGTGCCAGCAGAGACAGGGCAGATAATGAAAAACTGTTTTTT. Residues: CASRDRADNEKLFF.

Concerning this clone itself: Other DNA sequences in the sample encode the same CDR3. The chain couples TRBV19 to TRBJ1-1; 11 nucleotides agree with TRBD1. Germline V CDR1 and CDR2: LNHDA, SQIVND (reference sequence). The CDR3 has 14 residues. V shed 5 bases and J 5 bases; nucleotides not matched to a gene: 4. As DNA, the CDR3 is TGTGCCAGTAGTGGACAGGGGGCGCGGACTGAAGCTTTCTTT. This codes for CASSGQGARTEAFF.

The rearrangement uses TRBV7-6 and TRBJ1-1, with D unresolved. The CDR3 runs 14 residues. Trimming shortened V by 1 base and J by 1 base, and 7 bases separated the two germline ends. Germline CDR1 and CDR2: SGHVS and FNYEAQ. CDR3 DNA: TGTGCCAGCAGCTTAGTCCACGGGAACACTGAAGCTTTCTTT. Amino acid sequence: CASSLVHGNTEAFF. The full variable domain, in which reference TRBV7-6 and TRBJ1-1 provide the parts outside the CDR3, is GAGVSQSPRYKVTKRGQDVALRCDPISGHVSLYWYRQALGQGPEFLTYFNYEAQQDKSGLPNDRFSAERPEGSISTLTIQRTEQRDSAMYRCASSLVHGNTEAFFGQGTRLTVV.

The sample holds one count of this clone. The DNA for the CDR3 is TGTGCCAGCAGCTTGGCCGGGGTAGAGGAAAAACTGTTTTTT. This gives the protein CASSLAGVEEKLFF. The chain employs TRBV5-4 and TRBJ1-4, with D unclear. This CDR3 spans 14 amino acids. CDR1 and CDR2 from the germline V gene are SGHNT and YYREEE (reference sequence). Trimming removed 0 bases at V and 8 bases at J, with 11 bases between. The whole variable domain, filled in from reference TRBV5-4 and TRBJ1-4, reads ETGVTQSPTHLIKTRGQQVTLRCSSQSGHNTVSWYQQALGQGPQFIFQYYREEENGRGNFPPRFSGLQFPNYSSELNVNALELDDSALYLCASSLAGVEEKLFFGSGTQLSVL.

In DNA form, the CDR3 reads TGTGCCAGCAGCGCCCGACAGGGCCAGGTTGAAGCTTTCTTT. Its protein product is CASSARQGQVEAFF. This rearrangement joins TRBV3-1 (or the pseudogene TRBV3-2) to TRBJ1-1; 7 positions match TRBD1. This CDR3 has 14 residues. V trimming: 5 bases; J trimming: 7 bases; junction bases outside the gene matches: 10. Germline V gene lookup returns CDR1 LGHDT and CDR2 YNNKEL (reference sequence).

The J gene is TRBJ2-5, the V gene TRBV18; 7 bases align to TRBD1. CDR1 and CDR2 (germline): KGHSH, LQKENI. The J segment lost 5 bases and the V segment lost 0 bases, leaving 9 bases of the junction unmatched. The CDR3 sequence is 16 residues long. The CDR3 nucleotides read TGTGCCAGCTCACCACCTTCAGGGGGTTTTATGGAGACCCAGTACTTC. Its protein product is CASSPPSGGFMETQYF.

In its sample, this clone was seen once. This chain joins TRBV2 and TRBJ1-4, with no clear D. This CDR3 spans 15 amino acids. With 7 bases removed from V and 7 bases from J, the gap between germline ends came to 19 bases. Germline V gives CDR1 SNHLY, CDR2 FYNNEI. The CDR3 protein is CASMGGRGRSEKLFF. The CDR3 nucleotides are TGTGCCAGCATGGGAGGAAGAGGGAGAAGTGAAAAACTGTTTTTT.

The chain is built from TRBV7-9 and TRBJ1-1, with TRBD1 matching 9 bases. The V and J ends lost 0 bases and 4 bases, in that order; junction bases with no gene match: 6. The CDR3 runs to 16 residues. The V gene's germline CDR1 is SEHNR and CDR2 FQNEAQ (reference sequence). The DNA of the CDR3 is TGTGCCAGCAGCTTAGCACCGGGACAGGGCAGCACTGAAGCTTTCTTT. As protein: CASSLAPGQGSTEAFF.

This clone was seen only once. The gene calls are TRBV6-5 and TRBJ2-1, with 9 bases aligning to TRBD2. The germline gives CDR1 MNHEY, CDR2 SVGAGI. The CDR3 contains 16 residues. Losses at the gene ends were 2 bases for V and 10 bases for J; bases not matched to a gene: 12. This chain's CDR3 is CASSYLSGGSVGEQFF. CDR3 coding DNA: TGTGCCAGCAGTTACCTTAGCGGGGGTAGCGTCGGAGAGCAGTTCTTC.

The chain has TRBV5-1 and TRBJ2-3; TRBD2 is a possible D gene (6 bases). This CDR3 spans 14 amino acids. The V end was cut by 5 bases, the J end by 6 bases, with 16 bases between. CDR1 and CDR2 from the germline V gene are SGHRS and YFSETQ. CDR3 sequence (DNA): TGCGCCAGCAGTATTGGAGGGAGCGGGGATACGCAGTATTTT. Translation gives CASSIGGSGDTQYF.

On this clone: Other DNA sequences in this specimen translate into the identical CDR3. The chain uses TRBV12-3 or TRBV12-4 and TRBJ2-3; D possibly corresponds to TRBD2 (6 bases). This CDR3 contains 12 residues. The V and J ends lost 7 bases and 5 bases respectively, with 10 bases between them. CDR3: CASTLGGDTQYF. CDR3 DNA sequence: TGTGCCAGCACCTTGGGGGGAGATACGCAGTATTTT.

The rearrangement links TRBV6-6 to TRBJ1-5, with D perhaps TRBD1 (5 bases). Per the germline V gene, CDR1 is MNHNY and CDR2 is SVGAGI (reference sequence). Trimming took off 0 bases at V and 3 bases at J, with 12 bases between the two ends. This CDR3 is 16 amino acids long. The CDR3, as DNA: TGTGCCAGCAGTTACTCGACCAGGGCCCCCAATCAGCCCCAGCATTTT. Its protein product is CASSYSTRAPNQPQHF.

V is TRBV27 and J is TRBJ2-7, with D possibly matching TRBD1 (5 bases). The germline V and J ends were trimmed by 6 bases and 6 bases, with 15 bases remaining between them. The CDR3 is 13 residues long. CDR1 MNHEY and CDR2 SMNVEV come from the germline V gene (reference sequence). The chain's CDR3 is CASSHSQGAEQYF. CDR3 nucleotide sequence: TGTGCCAGCAGCCACTCTCAGGGTGCCGAGCAGTACTTC.

With respect to this clone: One end of the junction fails to match germline, which may point to a read error. The chain has TRBV12-5 and TRBJ2-1; D is unresolved. Germline CDR1 and CDR2: LGHNT and FRNRAP. This CDR3 region has 12 residues. The CDR3 protein is CASGLPYNEQFF. CDR3 DNA: TGTGCTAGTGGTTTGCCCTATAATGAGCAGTTCTTC.

The chain is built from TRBV13 and TRBJ2-1; no reliable D call. The V gene lost 6 bases and the J gene lost 0 bases, with 15 bases spanning the gap. The germline V gene encodes CDR1 PRHDT and CDR2 FYEKMQ (reference sequence). The CDR3 has 16 amino acids. The DNA for the CDR3 is TGTGCCAGCAGGCCCGCGGCTCCGAGCTCCTACAATGAGCAGTTCTTC. Protein: CASRPAAPSSYNEQFF.

V is TRBV6-5 and J is TRBJ1-2; D is possibly TRBD1 (6 bases). The CDR3 has 15 residues. Germline-derived CDR1 and CDR2 are MNHEY and SVGAGI. V was cut by 0 bases and J by 2 bases, with 10 bases left in between. CDR3 sequence reads: CASSYSRGANYGYTF. The DNA for the CDR3 is TGTGCCAGCAGTTACTCGCGGGGGGCCAACTATGGCTACACCTTC.

The chain has TRBV7-3 and TRBJ2-2, with a possible D match to TRBD2 (5 bases). The CDR3 is made up of 16 amino acids. Germline V gives CDR1 SGHTA, CDR2 FQGTGA. The V end lost 5 bases, the J end lost 0 bases, and 13 bases lay between the germline ends. The CDR3 spells CASSPRGAPNTGELFF. In DNA form, the CDR3 reads TGTGCCAGCAGCCCTCGGGGAGCGCCGAACACCGGGGAGCTGTTTTTT.

The chain has TRBV9 and TRBJ1-2, with a weak D call TRBD1 (5 bases). The CDR3 runs to 12 residues. The V gene lost 5 bases and the J gene lost 8 bases, with 13 bases spanning the gap. Germline CDR1 is SGDLS and CDR2 is YYNGEE. The CDR3 coding sequence is TGTGCCAGCAGTTCCAGGGCTGGGGGCTACACCTTC. This sequence encodes CASSSRAGGYTF.

The chain couples TRBV5-1 to TRBJ1-5; 7 bases match TRBD1. Unmatched junction bases numbered 7, after V lost 7 bases and J lost 0 bases. CDR1 SGHRS and CDR2 YFSETQ come from the germline V gene. The CDR3 loop spans 15 amino acids. In DNA, the CDR3 is TGCGCCAGCTCCTCGACAGGGAGTAGCAATCAGCCCCAGCATTTT. Its protein is CASSSTGSSNQPQHF.

The chain carries TRBV2 and TRBJ2-1; TRBD1 agrees at 7 bases. After removal of 6 bases from V and 1 base from J, the junction contained 6 bases not matched to a gene. Per the germline V gene, CDR1 is SNHLY and CDR2 is FYNNEI. The CDR3 length is 15 residues. The CDR3 sequence: CASRDRVGSYNEQFF. The DNA of the CDR3 is TGTGCCAGCAGAGACAGGGTAGGATCCTACAATGAGCAGTTCTTC. The full variable domain, completed using reference TRBV2 and TRBJ2-1, is EPEVTQTPSHQVTQMGQEVILRCVPISNHLYFYWYRQILGQKVEFLVSFYNNEISEKSEIFDDQFSVERPDGSNFTLKIRSTKLEDSAMYFCASRDRVGSYNEQFFGPGTRLTVL.

This sequence joins TRBV27 and TRBJ1-1; 10 nucleotides match TRBD1. The CDR3 sequence is 16 residues long. After removal of 7 bases from V and 0 bases from J, the junction contained 8 bases not matched to a gene. Germline CDR1 reads MNHEY; CDR2 reads SMNVEV (reference sequence). In DNA form, the CDR3 reads TGTGCCAGCAAGGCGGGACAGGGGTATATGAACACTGAAGCTTTCTTT. Protein sequence: CASKAGQGYMNTEAFF.

The chain links TRBV19 to TRBJ1-1; D gene ambiguous. Germline V gene sequence: CDR1 LNHDA, CDR2 SQIVND (reference sequence). This CDR3 has 15 residues. V was pared by 1 base and J by 1 base, with 10 bases between. Written as DNA, the CDR3 is TGTGCCAGTAGTATAGTGTGGGCGGGGAACACTGAAGCTTTCTTT. Its translation: CASSIVWAGNTEAFF.